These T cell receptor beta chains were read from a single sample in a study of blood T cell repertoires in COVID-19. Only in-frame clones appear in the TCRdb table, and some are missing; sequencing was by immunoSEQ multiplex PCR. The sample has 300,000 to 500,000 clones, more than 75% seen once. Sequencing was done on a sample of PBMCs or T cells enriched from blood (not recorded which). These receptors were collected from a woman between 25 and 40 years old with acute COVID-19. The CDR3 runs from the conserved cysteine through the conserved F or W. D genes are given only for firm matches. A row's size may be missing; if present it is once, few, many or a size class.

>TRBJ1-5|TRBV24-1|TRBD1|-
TGTGCCACCAGTGACACGGACAGGGGGTATAGCAATCAGCCCCAGCATTTT
CATSDTDRGYSNQPQHF
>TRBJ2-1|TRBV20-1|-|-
TGCAGTGCTAGCTTGGCTAGTGAGCAGTTCTTC
CSASLASEQFF
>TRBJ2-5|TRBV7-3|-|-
TGTGCCAGCAGCGTTCTAGGGGGAGAGACCCAGTACTTC
CASSVLGGETQYF
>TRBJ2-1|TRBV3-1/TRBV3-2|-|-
TGTGCCAGCAGCCAAGATCTTCGGGGTGAGCAGTTCTTC
CASSQDLRGEQFF
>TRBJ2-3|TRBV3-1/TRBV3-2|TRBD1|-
TGTGCCAGCAGCCCGTGGACAGGGGCGAGCACAGATACGCAGTATTTT
CASSPWTGASTDTQYF
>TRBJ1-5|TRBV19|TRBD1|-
TGTGCCAGTAGTGGCGGAAGGGGACAGATAATAATCCAGCCCCAGCATTTT
CASSGGRGQIIIQPQHF
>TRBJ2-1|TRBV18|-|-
TGTGCCAGCTCACCACCTAACGGCTACAATGAGCAGTTCTTC
CASSPPNGYNEQFF
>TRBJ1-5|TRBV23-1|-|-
TGCGCCAGCGCCCACGAGATAGATAATCAGCCCCAGCATTTT
CASAHEIDNQPQHF
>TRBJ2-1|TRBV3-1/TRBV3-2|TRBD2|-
TGTGCCAGCAGCCAAGCGGGGGAGGGGAGCAATTTCTTC
CASSQAGEGSNFF
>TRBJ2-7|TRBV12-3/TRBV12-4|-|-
TGTGCCAGCAGCCTACAGAGACCCTACGAGCAGTACTTC
CASSLQRPYEQYF
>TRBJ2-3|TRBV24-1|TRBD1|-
TGTGCCACCGGTAGGGACAGCAATACGCAGTATTTT
CATGRDSNTQYF
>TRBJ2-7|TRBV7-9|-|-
TGTGCCAGCGGCCCCTTAATATCCCCCTCCTACGAGCAGTACTTC
CASGPLISPSYEQYF
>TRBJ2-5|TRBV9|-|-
TGTGCCAGCAGCAGAGGAGAGACCCAGTACTTC
CASSRGETQYF
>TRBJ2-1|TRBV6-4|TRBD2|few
TGTGCCAGCAGGCGGGGGGGCTCCAATGAGCAGTTCTTC
CASRRGGSNEQFF
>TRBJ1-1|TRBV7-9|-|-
TGTGCCAGCAGCTCGACAGTGAACACTGAAGCTTTCTTT
CASSSTVNTEAFF
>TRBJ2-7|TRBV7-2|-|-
TGTGCCAGCAGCTTAATGACAGGAGCATACGAGCAGTACTTC
CASSLMTGAYEQYF
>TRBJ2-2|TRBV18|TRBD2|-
TGTGCCAGCTCACCCGGGACTAGCGGAATTAACACCGGGGAGCTGTTTTTT
CASSPGTSGINTGELFF
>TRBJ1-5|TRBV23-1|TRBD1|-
TGCGCCAGCAGTCAATCGAAAACAGGGGGCTGTCAGCCCCAGCATTTT
CASSQSKTGGCQPQHF
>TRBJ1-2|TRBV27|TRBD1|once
TGTGCCAGCAGCCCAGGAGACAGGGGGCTCGGCTACACCTTC
CASSPGDRGLGYTF